Following are 25 T cell receptor beta chains from one sample sequenced in a study of blood T cell repertoires in COVID-19 (TCRdb year 2020). The library was generated by the immunoSEQ multiplex PCR assay. TCRdb provides this immuneACCESS table in a form limited to in-frame rearrangements. Some clones are lacking; in checked studies, under half of them reflect an unresolved V gene, and why the rest are absent is not known. The table for this sample lists tens of thousands of clones; 70% to 90% of them were counted only once. Of the sample, 7% to 8.5% falls within the top ten clones. The material sequenced was peripheral blood. Receptors originate from a woman aged 70 to 79 with acute or convalescent COVID-19.

The genes are TRBV28 and TRBJ2-3; D gene uncertain. V gave up 5 bases and J gave up 0 bases, with 12 bases separating them. Germline lookup yields CDR1 MDHEN and CDR2 SYDVKM. The CDR3 consists of 15 residues. The CDR3 reads CASSAPAGSTDTQYF. The CDR3 DNA is TGTGCCAGCAGTGCGCCGGCAGGTAGCACAGATACGCAGTATTTT.

The chain employs TRBV7-2 and TRBJ2-7, with 7 bases fitting TRBD2. This CDR3 has 15 amino acids. The V gene's germline CDR1 is SGHTA and CDR2 FQGNSA. V lost 5 bases, J lost 3 bases, and 10 bases stayed unmatched. The CDR3 is CASSKIPGTNYEQYF. The CDR3 nucleotides are TGTGCCAGCAGCAAGATTCCCGGGACTAACTACGAGCAGTACTTC.

This clone was counted once. The gene calls are TRBV5-4 and TRBJ1-1, with 7 bases lining up with TRBD1. The length of the CDR3 is 15 residues. Germline loops: CDR1 SGHNT, CDR2 YYREEE (reference sequence). J lost 5 bases, V lost 2 bases, and 9 bases had no gene match. The CDR3 is CASSLEGALGTEAFF. In DNA form, the CDR3 reads TGTGCCAGCAGCTTAGAGGGGGCGCTCGGGACTGAAGCTTTCTTT.

This chain links TRBV30 with TRBJ1-2; a possible D gene is TRBD1 (5 bases). The CDR3 sequence is 16 residues long. Germline lookup yields CDR1 GTSNPN and CDR2 SVGIG (reference sequence). V dropped 3 bases and J dropped 5 bases, with 22 bases sitting between them. In DNA form, the CDR3 reads TGTGCCTGGAGCGCTGGTAGCCCTGGGGCCCATTATGGCTACACCTTC. It is translated as CAWSAGSPGAHYGYTF. Looking up the rest from reference TRBV30 and TRBJ1-2 gives the full variable domain: SQTIHQWPATLVQPVGSPLSLECTVEGTSNPNLYWYRQAAGRGLQLLFYSVGIGQISSEVPQNLSASRPQDRQFILSSKKLLLSDSGFYLCAWSAGSPGAHYGYTFGSGTRLTVV.

The chain recombines TRBV3-1 (or the pseudogene TRBV3-2) with TRBJ2-1; TRBD2 is a possible D gene (6 bases). The V and J ends lost 0 bases and 3 bases respectively, with 9 bases between them. Per germline, CDR1 LGHDT and CDR2 YNNKEL (reference sequence). This CDR3 has 15 amino acids. CDR3: CASSQEGGLYNEQFF. The DNA of the CDR3 is TGTGCCAGCAGCCAAGAGGGGGGACTCTACAATGAGCAGTTCTTC.

Here the CDR3 reads CATSRGKTDSSNQPQHF. CDR3 DNA sequence: TGTGCCACCAGCAGAGGAAAGACAGATTCTAGCAATCAGCCCCAGCATTTT. The V gene is TRBV15, the J gene TRBJ1-5; D is possibly TRBD1 (5 bases). Germline V gene data show CDR1 as LNHNV and CDR2 as YYDKDF (reference sequence). The CDR3 runs 17 residues. Trimming stripped 1 base from V and 0 bases from J, with 13 bases between.

V and J are TRBV5-3 and TRBJ2-1; possible D gene TRBD1, 6 bases. TRBV5-3 is noted as an ORF with a role that remains uncertain. The CDR3 loop spans 15 amino acids. Trimming shortened V by 3 bases and J by 0 bases, and 10 bases separated the two germline ends. The CDR3: CARSSWTASYNEQFF. CDR3 DNA sequence: TGTGCCAGAAGCTCTTGGACAGCCTCCTACAATGAGCAGTTCTTC.

This CDR3 reads CASSKGGVRLYEQYF. CDR3 bases: TGTGCCAGTAGTAAAGGAGGGGTCAGACTATACGAGCAGTACTTC. The chain joins TRBV19 to TRBJ2-7; tentatively, D is TRBD2 (6 bases). V lost 4 bases and J 4 bases, leaving 17 bases between the germline ends. The CDR3 loop spans 15 amino acids. Looked up from germline, CDR1 is LNHDA and CDR2 is SQIVND (reference sequence).

This rearrangement joins TRBV3-1 (or the pseudogene TRBV3-2) to TRBJ2-7, with 11 bases that match TRBD2. CDR3 length: 14 residues. Trimming took 5 bases from V and 5 from J; bases not matched to a gene: 5. The germline gives CDR1 LGHDT, CDR2 YNNKEL (reference sequence). The CDR3 DNA reads TGTGCCAGCAGCAGACTAGCGGGAAGGGACGAGCAGTACTTC. Its translation: CASSRLAGRDEQYF.

The chain combines TRBV11-1 with TRBJ2-1; 9 nucleotides line up with TRBD2. The CDR3 extends over 15 amino acids. Germline V gene sequence: CDR1 SGHAT, CDR2 FQDESV (reference sequence). V gave up 5 bases and J gave up 4 bases; unmatched junction bases: 6. CDR3 amino acids: CASSRLADIYNEQFF. CDR3 DNA sequence: TGTGCCAGCAGCCGACTAGCGGACATTTACAATGAGCAGTTCTTC.

The V gene is TRBV11-2, the J gene TRBJ2-2; 9 bases match TRBD2. The CDR3 contains 17 residues. After removal of 1 base from V and 2 bases from J, the junction contained 5 bases not matched to a gene. Germline V gene lookup returns CDR1 SGHAT and CDR2 FQNNGV. CDR3 amino acids: CASSLGLAGLNTGELFF. For the CDR3, the DNA is TGTGCCAGCAGCTTAGGGCTAGCGGGGCTAAACACCGGGGAGCTGTTTTTT.

The rearrangement joins TRBV15 to TRBJ2-7, with D maybe TRBD2 (7 bases). Germline V lookup: CDR1 LNHNV, CDR2 YYDKDF (reference sequence). This CDR3 contains 15 residues. V was cut by 3 bases and J by 4 bases, with 16 bases left in between. CDR3 sequence: CATSRSRGTSYEQYF. CDR3 in DNA: TGTGCCACCAGCAGGTCGCGGGGGACATCATACGAGCAGTACTTC.

This clone has a single count. The genes are TRBV6-1 and TRBJ2-1; TRBD1 matches 9 bases. The CDR3 has 15 residues. Germline V gives CDR1 MNHNS, CDR2 SASEGT. With V trimmed by 5 bases and J by 5 bases, 7 bases remained unmatched. The CDR3 DNA is TGTGCCAGCAGTAACCCGGGACAGGGCAACAATGAGCAGTTCTTC. Its protein is CASSNPGQGNNEQFF.

This chain uses TRBV7-3 with TRBJ2-1; 8 nucleotides match TRBD2. CDR1 is SGHTA and CDR2 is FQGTGA in the germline V gene. J gave up 2 bases and V 5 bases, and 2 bases lay outside the gene matches. The CDR3 has 14 residues. The chain's CDR3 is CASSLGLAYNEQFF. The CDR3 DNA is TGTGCCAGCAGCCTGGGACTAGCCTACAATGAGCAGTTCTTC.

V gene TRBV19 combines with J gene TRBJ1-2; 8 bases fit TRBD1. CDR1 LNHDA and CDR2 SQIVND come from the germline V gene (reference sequence). CDR3 size: 13 residues. The J segment lost 0 bases and the V segment lost 9 bases, leaving 3 bases of the junction unmatched. CDR3 in DNA: TGTGCCAGCTCAGGGGGCACTAACTATGGCTACACCTTC. It codes for CASSGGTNYGYTF.

This chain joins TRBV10-3 and TRBJ1-2, with 7 nucleotides matching TRBD1. With V trimmed by 7 bases and J by 1 base, 6 bases remained unmatched. This CDR3 is 14 amino acids long. CDR1 is ENHRY, CDR2 SYGVKD, per germline. Written as DNA, the CDR3 is TGTGCCATCATGGACAGGCGGCTTAACTATGGCTACACCTTC. Protein: CAIMDRRLNYGYTF.

The chain couples TRBV20-1 to TRBJ1-5; maybe TRBD1 (5 bases). Germline-derived CDR1 and CDR2 are DFQATT and SNEGSKA (reference sequence). V dropped 3 bases and J dropped 7 bases, with 19 bases sitting between them. This CDR3 region has 15 residues. In nucleotides, the CDR3 is TGCAGTGCTAGTAGTGCGGGGACCTATGGACAGCCCCAGCATTTT. This encodes CSASSAGTYGQPQHF.

This clone has more than one count but fewer than ten. The chain uses TRBV2 and TRBJ2-1; D is possibly TRBD2 (7 bases). V lost 5 bases to trimming and J lost 7 bases, with 21 bases between them. This CDR3 comprises 16 residues. The germline V gene has CDR1 SNHLY and CDR2 FYNNEI. CDR3 in amino acids: CASSPPGVAGLNEQFF. Written as DNA, the CDR3 is TGTGCCAGCAGTCCACCAGGGGTAGCGGGTCTTAATGAGCAGTTCTTC.

This clone was counted only a few times. The chain couples TRBV5-1 to TRBJ1-6; D may be TRBD1 (5 bases). The V gene's germline CDR1 is SGHRS and CDR2 YFSETQ. The CDR3 totals 16 residues. V was shortened by 4 bases and J by 0 bases, with 11 bases between the two germline ends. The chain's CDR3 is CASSLRQSSYNSPLHF. The DNA of the CDR3 is TGCGCCAGCAGCCTACGACAGAGCTCCTATAATTCACCCCTCCACTTT.

Here the CDR3 reads CASSAAQGRDTEAFF. CDR3 DNA sequence: TGTGCCAGCAGCGCAGCACAGGGTAGAGACACTGAAGCTTTCTTT. The V and J genes are TRBV4-2 and TRBJ1-1; TRBD1 might be the D (6 bases). Trimming shortened V by 5 bases and J by 3 bases, and 16 bases separated the two germline ends. The CDR3 consists of 15 residues. Germline V lookup: CDR1 LGHNA, CDR2 YNFKEQ.

This clone was detected only a few times. The CDR3 reads CASSVQVNTEAFF. The CDR3 region has the DNA TGTGCCAGCAGTGTACAGGTGAACACTGAAGCTTTCTTT. The chain recombines TRBV6-4 with TRBJ1-1, with a possible D match to TRBD1 (5 bases). Germline CDR1 and CDR2: MRHNA and SNTAGT. This CDR3 region has 13 residues. Trimming removed 4 bases from V and 0 bases from J, with 6 bases in between.

The J gene is TRBJ1-2, the V gene TRBV2; D unresolved. The CDR3 runs to 11 residues. V shed 6 bases and J shed 8 bases, with 10 bases lying between them. CDR1 is SNHLY and CDR2 is FYNNEI in the germline V gene. For the CDR3, the DNA is TGTGCCAGCAGGGAAATTATCGGCTACACCTTC. Its translation: CASREIIGYTF.

This sequence joins TRBV3-1 (or the pseudogene TRBV3-2) and TRBJ2-5; tentative D call: TRBD2 (5 bases). In germline, CDR1 is LGHDT, CDR2 YNNKEL (reference sequence). The ends were cut back, 7 bases at V and 2 bases at J, with 14 bases in the middle. This CDR3 has 14 amino acids. This chain's CDR3 is CASTFSGNQETQYF. In nucleotides, the CDR3 is TGTGCCAGCACTTTCTCGGGAAATCAAGAGACCCAGTACTTC.

The chain is built from TRBV3-1 (or the pseudogene TRBV3-2) and TRBJ2-2, with 13 bases lining up with TRBD2. From germline, CDR1 is LGHDT and CDR2 YNNKEL (reference sequence). This CDR3 is 16 amino acids long. Trimming cost V 2 bases and J 7 bases; bases outside gene matches: 4. The CDR3 region has the DNA TGTGCCAGCAGCCAACGGACTAGCGGGAGTCTCGGGGAGCTGTTTTTT. It encodes CASSQRTSGSLGELFF.

V usage is TRBV5-1 and J usage is TRBJ2-1; 8 bases fit TRBD1. The CDR3 runs 15 residues. Looked up from germline, CDR1 is SGHRS and CDR2 is YFSETQ. V lost 4 bases and J lost 5; bases outside the gene matches: 8. The CDR3 reads CASSASPTGDNEQFF. The CDR3, as DNA: TGCGCCAGCAGCGCCTCCCCGACAGGGGACAATGAGCAGTTCTTC.